This T cell receptor (beta chain) was sequenced during a study of T cell responses to AZD1222 COVID-19 vaccine. Study context: Both about-4-week and about-12-week second-dose recipients were combined.

Regarding this clone: Its antigen remains unknown.

Study conclusions and caveats: Only a handful of people who got AZD1222 tested seropositive at baseline.

Looked up from germline, CDR1 is SNHLY and CDR2 is FYNNEI. This CDR3 contains 13 residues. V lost 6 bases and J lost 4, with 9 bases in between. The table came from immunoSEQ multiplex PCR; TCRdb's copy has only in-frame clones and leaves some out. The table shows about 91,000 clones, with more than 70% occurring only once. The chain couples TRBV2 to TRBJ2-2, with D maybe TRBD2 (6 bases). The material sequenced was peripheral blood, taken on day 0 of AZD1222 vaccination. The receptor was derived from an adult in good health. The CDR3 DNA reads TGTGCCAGCAGGGGGGGTTTCACCGGGGAGCTGTTTTTT. This sequence encodes CASRGGFTGELFF.